This T cell receptor (beta chain) was recovered during a study of blood T cell repertoires in COVID-19. Per the study methods: Amplification of reference gene primers provided the estimated nucleated cell counts. The protocol was immunoSEQ multiplex PCR, while the TCRdb copy is restricted to in-frame clones and leaves out a portion. The V and J calls and clone size are taken from that table; D and trimming were inferred from the DNA. The top ten clones hold 0.9% to 1.5% of a sample with about 60,000 clones, approximately 86% of them seen once. Concerning this clone: In the same sample, other DNA sequences code for this CDR3.

Germline-derived CDR1 and CDR2 are MNHEY and SVGAGI. CDR3 length: 13 residues. Between the trimmed V and J ends, which lost 4 bases and 1 base, there was a span of 7 bases. The sample consisted of peripheral blood. This TCR derives from a man between 40 and 49 years old with acute or convalescent COVID-19. The V and J genes are TRBV6-5 and TRBJ1-1; D gene unclear. The CDR3 here is CASSSTGNTEAFF. The CDR3 bases are TGTGCCAGCAGTTCGACGGGGAACACTGAAGCTTTCTTT.